This T cell receptor beta chain was captured by sequencing in a study of blood T cell repertoires in COVID-19. Turning to the study itself: Acute-phase and convalescent COVID-19 samples originated in the United States, Italy and Spain.

Germline values: CDR1 SGHDT, CDR2 YYEEEE. The CDR3 spans 13 residues. The ends were cut back, 4 bases at V and 4 bases at J, with 11 bases in the middle. Original processing notes: Reference gene primer amplification gave estimated nucleated cell counts. Assay: immunoSEQ multiplex PCR; the TCRdb copy retains only in-frame clones and omits some. V, J and clone size are those of that table, while D and trimming were read from the DNA. The profile covers approximately 460,000 clones, with 80% to 90% appearing a single time and roughly 1% taken by the ten largest. This receptor was identified in a man younger than 35 with COVID-19, enrolled during active disease. This rearrangement joins TRBV5-6 to TRBJ1-2, with D tentatively TRBD1 (5 bases). The sample taken for sequencing was peripheral blood. CDR3 loop: CASSLMGGYGYTF. The CDR3 DNA sequence: TGTGCCAGCAGCCTGATGGGGGGCTATGGCTACACCTTC.